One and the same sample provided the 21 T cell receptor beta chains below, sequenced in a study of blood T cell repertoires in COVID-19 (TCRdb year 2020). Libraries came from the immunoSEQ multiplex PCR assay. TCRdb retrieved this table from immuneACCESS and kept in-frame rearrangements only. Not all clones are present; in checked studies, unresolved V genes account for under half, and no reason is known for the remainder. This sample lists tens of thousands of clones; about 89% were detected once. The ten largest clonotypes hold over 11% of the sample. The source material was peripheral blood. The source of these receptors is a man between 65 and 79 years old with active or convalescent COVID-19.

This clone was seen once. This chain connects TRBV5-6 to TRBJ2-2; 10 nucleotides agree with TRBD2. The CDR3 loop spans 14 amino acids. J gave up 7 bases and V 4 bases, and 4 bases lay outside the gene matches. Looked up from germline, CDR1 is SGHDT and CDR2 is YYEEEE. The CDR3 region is CASSLAGVIGELFF. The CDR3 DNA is TGTGCCAGCAGCCTAGCGGGAGTTATCGGGGAGCTGTTTTTT. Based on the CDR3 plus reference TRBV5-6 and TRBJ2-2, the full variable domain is DAGVTQSPTHLIKTRGQQVTLRCSPKSGHDTVSWYQQALGQGPQFIFQYYEEEERQRGNFPDRFSGHQFPNYSSELNVNALLLGDSALYLCASSLAGVIGELFFGEGSRLTVL.

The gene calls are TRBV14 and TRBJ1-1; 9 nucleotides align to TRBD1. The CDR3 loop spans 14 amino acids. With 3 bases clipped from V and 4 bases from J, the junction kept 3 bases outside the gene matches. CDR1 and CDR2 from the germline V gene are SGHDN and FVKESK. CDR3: CASSQGQGVTEAFF. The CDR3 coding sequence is TGTGCCAGCAGCCAGGGACAGGGAGTCACTGAAGCTTTCTTT. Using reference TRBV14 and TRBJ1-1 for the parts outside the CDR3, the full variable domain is EAGVTQFPSHSVIEKGQTVTLRCDPISGHDNLYWYRRVMGKEIKFLLHFVKESKQDESGMPNNRFLAERTGGTYSTLKVQPAELEDSGVYFCASSQGQGVTEAFFGQGTRLTVV.

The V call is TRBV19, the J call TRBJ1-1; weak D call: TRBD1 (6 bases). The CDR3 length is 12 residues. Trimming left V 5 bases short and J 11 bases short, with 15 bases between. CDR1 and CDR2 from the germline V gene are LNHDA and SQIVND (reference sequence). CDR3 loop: CASSLRGGIAFF. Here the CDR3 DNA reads TGTGCCAGTAGTCTAAGGGGGGGCATCGCTTTCTTT. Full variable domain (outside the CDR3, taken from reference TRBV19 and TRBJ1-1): DGGITQSPKYLFRKEGQNVTLSCEQNLNHDAMYWYRQDPGQGLRLIYYSQIVNDFQKGDIAEGYSVSREKKESFPLTVTSAQKNPTAFYLCASSLRGGIAFFGQGTRLTVV.

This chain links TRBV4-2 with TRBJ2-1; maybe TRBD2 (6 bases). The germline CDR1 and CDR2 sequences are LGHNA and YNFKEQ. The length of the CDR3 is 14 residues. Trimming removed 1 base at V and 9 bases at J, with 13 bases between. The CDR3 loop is CASSQGRFGGEQFF. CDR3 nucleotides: TGTGCCAGCAGCCAAGGTCGGTTCGGGGGTGAGCAGTTCTTC.

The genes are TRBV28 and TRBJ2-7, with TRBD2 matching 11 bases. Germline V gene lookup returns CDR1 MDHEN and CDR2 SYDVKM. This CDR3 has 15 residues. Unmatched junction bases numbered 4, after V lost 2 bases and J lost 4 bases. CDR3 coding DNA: TGTGCCAGCAGTTTAAGAACTAGCGGGAGTTACGAGCAGTACTTC. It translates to CASSLRTSGSYEQYF.

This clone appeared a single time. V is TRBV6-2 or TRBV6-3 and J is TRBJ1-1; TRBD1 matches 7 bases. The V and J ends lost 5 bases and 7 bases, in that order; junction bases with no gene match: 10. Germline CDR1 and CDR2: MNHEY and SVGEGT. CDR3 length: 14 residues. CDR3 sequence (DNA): TGTGCCAGCAGTCCAATTCGAGACAGGGTTGAAGCTTTCTTT. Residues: CASSPIRDRVEAFF.

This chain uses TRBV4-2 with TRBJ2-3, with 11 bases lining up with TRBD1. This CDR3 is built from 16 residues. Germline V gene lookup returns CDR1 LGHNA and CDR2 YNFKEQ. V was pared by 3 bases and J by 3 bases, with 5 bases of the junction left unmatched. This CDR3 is CASSHSRDRGTDTQYF. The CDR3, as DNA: TGTGCCAGCAGCCATAGCCGGGACAGGGGGACAGATACGCAGTATTTT.

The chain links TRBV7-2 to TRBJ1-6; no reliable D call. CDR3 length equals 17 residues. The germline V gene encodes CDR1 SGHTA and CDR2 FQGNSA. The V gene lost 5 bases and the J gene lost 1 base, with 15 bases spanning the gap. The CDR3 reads CASSPGPRGSYNSPLHF. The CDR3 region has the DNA TGTGCCAGCAGCCCCGGGCCCCGGGGTTCCTATAATTCACCCCTCCACTTT.

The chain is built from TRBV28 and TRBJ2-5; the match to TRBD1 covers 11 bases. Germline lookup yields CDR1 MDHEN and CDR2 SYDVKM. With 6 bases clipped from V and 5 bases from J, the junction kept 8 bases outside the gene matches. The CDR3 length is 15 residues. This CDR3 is CASRPGQGAYETQYF. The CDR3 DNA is TGTGCCAGCAGACCTGGACAGGGGGCTTATGAGACCCAGTACTTC.

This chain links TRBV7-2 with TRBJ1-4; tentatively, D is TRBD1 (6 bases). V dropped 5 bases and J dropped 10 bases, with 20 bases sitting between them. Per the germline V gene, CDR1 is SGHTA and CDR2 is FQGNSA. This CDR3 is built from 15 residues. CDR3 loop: CASSPSGTRPGKLFF. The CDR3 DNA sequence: TGTGCCAGCAGCCCCTCCGGGACACGGCCAGGAAAACTGTTTTTT.

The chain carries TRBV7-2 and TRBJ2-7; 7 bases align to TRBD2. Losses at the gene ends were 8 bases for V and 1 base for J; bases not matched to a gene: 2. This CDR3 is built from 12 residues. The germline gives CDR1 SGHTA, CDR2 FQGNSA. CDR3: CASGGGSYEQYF. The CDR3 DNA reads TGTGCCAGCGGGGGGGGTTCCTACGAGCAGTACTTC.

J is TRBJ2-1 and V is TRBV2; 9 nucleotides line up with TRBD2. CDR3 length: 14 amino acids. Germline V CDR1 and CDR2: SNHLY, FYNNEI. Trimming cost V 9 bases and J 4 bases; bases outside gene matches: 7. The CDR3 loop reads CASAREGEYNEQFF. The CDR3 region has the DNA TGTGCCAGTGCGCGGGAGGGAGAGTACAATGAGCAGTTCTTC.

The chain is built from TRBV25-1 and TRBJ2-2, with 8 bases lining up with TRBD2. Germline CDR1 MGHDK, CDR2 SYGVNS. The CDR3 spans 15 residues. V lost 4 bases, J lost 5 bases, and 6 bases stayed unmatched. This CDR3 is CASSGTSGYTGELFF. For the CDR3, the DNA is TGTGCCAGCAGTGGAACTAGCGGATATACCGGGGAGCTGTTTTTT.

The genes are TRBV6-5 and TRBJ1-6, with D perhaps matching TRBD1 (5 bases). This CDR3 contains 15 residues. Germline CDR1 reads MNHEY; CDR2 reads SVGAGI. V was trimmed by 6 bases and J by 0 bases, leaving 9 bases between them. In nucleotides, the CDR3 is TGTGCCAGCAGCGATGACAGCTCCTATAATTCACCCCTCCACTTT. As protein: CASSDDSSYNSPLHF.

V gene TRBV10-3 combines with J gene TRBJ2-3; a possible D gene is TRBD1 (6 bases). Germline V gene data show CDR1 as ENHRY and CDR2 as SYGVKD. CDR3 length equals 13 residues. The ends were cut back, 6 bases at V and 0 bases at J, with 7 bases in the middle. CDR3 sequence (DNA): TGTGCCATCAGGGACAGTAGCACAGATACGCAGTATTTT. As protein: CAIRDSSTDTQYF.

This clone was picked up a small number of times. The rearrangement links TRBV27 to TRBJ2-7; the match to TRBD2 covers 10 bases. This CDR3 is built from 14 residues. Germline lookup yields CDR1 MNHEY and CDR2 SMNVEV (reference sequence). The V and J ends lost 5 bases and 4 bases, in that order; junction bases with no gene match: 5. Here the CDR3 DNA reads TGTGCCAGCAGTGGGGCTAGCGGGAGTTACGAGCAGTACTTC. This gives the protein CASSGASGSYEQYF.

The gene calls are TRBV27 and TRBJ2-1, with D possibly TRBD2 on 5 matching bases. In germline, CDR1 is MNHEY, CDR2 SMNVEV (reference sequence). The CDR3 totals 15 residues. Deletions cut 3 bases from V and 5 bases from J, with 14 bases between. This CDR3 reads CASSFLAGPNNEQFF. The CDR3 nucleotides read TGTGCCAGCAGTTTTTTGGCGGGCCCAAACAATGAGCAGTTCTTC.

CDR3 in amino acids: CASSLGFEGGGYTF. Written as DNA, the CDR3 is TGTGCCAGCAGCTTGGGATTCGAAGGAGGTGGCTACACCTTC. This rearrangement joins TRBV5-5 to TRBJ1-2, with D unclear. Per germline, CDR1 SGHKS and CDR2 YYEKEE (reference sequence). CDR3 length: 14 amino acids. Trimming left V 0 bases short and J 7 bases short, with 13 bases between.

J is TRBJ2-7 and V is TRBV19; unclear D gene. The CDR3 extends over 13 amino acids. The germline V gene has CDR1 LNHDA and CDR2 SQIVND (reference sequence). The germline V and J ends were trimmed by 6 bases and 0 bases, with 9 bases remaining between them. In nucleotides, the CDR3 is TGTGCCAGTAGACCCAGAAGCTCCTACGAGCAGTACTTC. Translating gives CASRPRSSYEQYF.

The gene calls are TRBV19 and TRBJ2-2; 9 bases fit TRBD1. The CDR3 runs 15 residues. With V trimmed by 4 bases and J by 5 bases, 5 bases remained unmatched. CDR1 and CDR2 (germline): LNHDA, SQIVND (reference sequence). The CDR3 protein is CASSTGQGLTGELFF. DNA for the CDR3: TGTGCCAGTAGTACAGGACAGGGGTTGACCGGGGAGCTGTTTTTT.

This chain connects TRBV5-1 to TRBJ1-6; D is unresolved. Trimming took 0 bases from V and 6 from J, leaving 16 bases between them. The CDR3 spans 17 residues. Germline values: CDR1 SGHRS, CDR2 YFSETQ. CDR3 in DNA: TGCGCCAGCAGCTTGGTGGGCAGCCAAAGTAGTAATTCACCCCTCCACTTT. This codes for CASSLVGSQSSNSPLHF.